A selection of T cell receptor beta chains follows, all from one sample in a study of Ad26.COV2.S vaccination and SARS-CoV-2 variants. Assay used: immunoSEQ multiplex PCR; TCRdb lists only in-frame clones, some missing. This sample has fewer than 600,000 clones; 80% to 90% occur once, and the top ten carry 1.5% to 2%. The starting material was peripheral blood, obtained in a trial of Ad26.COV2.S vaccine versus placebo. The source of these receptors is a person between 18 and 65 years old who received the Ad26.COV2.S COVID-19 vaccine or a placebo. The CDR3 runs from the conserved cysteine through the conserved F or W. The D gene is left open where the match is weak. A clone size is listed for some rows: how often the clone was seen (once, few, many), or a class if it is expanded.

d_call	v_call	clone_size	j_call	cdr3_aa	cdr3_nt
.	TRBV9	.	TRBJ1-2	CASSVGPLGGVLANYGYTF	TGTGCCAGCAGCGTAGGACCCCTGGGGGGCGTATTAGCTAACTATGGCTACACCTTC
.	TRBV28	.	TRBJ1-5	CASSQRRVRDLLSNQPQHF	TGTGCCAGCAGCCAACGTAGGGTCCGGGACCTATTAAGCAATCAGCCCCAGCATTTT
.	TRBV18	.	TRBJ2-1	CASSLSYNEQFF	TGTGCCAGCTCACTATCCTACAATGAGCAGTTCTTC
.	TRBV28	.	TRBJ1-1	CASSYRNTEAFF	TGTGCCAGCAGCTACCGCAACACTGAAGCTTTCTTT
.	TRBV4-1	.	TRBJ2-7	CASSPGQGGSYEQYF	TGCGCCAGCAGCCCTGGACAGGGAGGGTCCTACGAGCAGTACTTC
TRBD1	TRBV5-1	.	TRBJ1-1	CASSSGTGGTEAFF	TGCGCCAGCAGCTCCGGGACAGGGGGCACTGAAGCTTTCTTT
.	TRBV3-1/TRBV3-2	.	TRBJ1-3	CASSQMHGANSGNTIYF	TGTGCCAGCAGCCAAATGCACGGGGCCAACTCTGGAAACACCATATATTTT
TRBD1	TRBV10-3	once	TRBJ1-3	CAIRKGQDDSGNTIYF	TGTGCCATCAGGAAGGGACAGGACGACTCTGGAAACACCATATATTTT
.	TRBV10-3	.	TRBJ1-4	CAISERFNEKLFF	TGTGCCATCAGTGAGCGGTTTAATGAAAAACTGTTTTTT
TRBD1	TRBV19	.	TRBJ2-7	CASSKTGTGSHEQYF	TGTGCCAGTAGCAAGACCGGGACAGGGTCCCACGAGCAGTACTTC
.	TRBV4-1	.	TRBJ2-1	CASSHREGGIYNEQFF	TGCGCCAGCAGCCACCGCGAGGGCGGAATCTACAATGAGCAGTTCTTC
.	TRBV6-2/TRBV6-3	once	TRBJ1-5	CASSFPAAGAFQPQHF	TGTGCCAGCAGTTTCCCGGCGGCAGGAGCGTTCCAGCCCCAGCATTTT
TRBD1	TRBV25-1	.	TRBJ2-7	CASGRTGTYEQYF	TGTGCCAGCGGACGGACAGGGACCTACGAGCAGTACTTC
.	TRBV5-1	.	TRBJ1-4	CASSVTTTNEKLFF	TGCGCCAGCAGCGTGACTACAACTAATGAAAAACTGTTTTTT
TRBD1	TRBV3-1/TRBV3-2	.	TRBJ1-2	CASSPGQFYGYTF	TGTGCCAGCAGCCCGGGACAGTTCTATGGCTACACCTTC
TRBD2	TRBV24-1	.	TRBJ2-1	CATSDLTGTSGRPNNNEQFF	TGTGCCACCAGTGATTTGACGGGGACTAGCGGGAGGCCCAACAACAATGAGCAGTTCTTC
TRBD2	TRBV2	.	TRBJ2-3	CASSDPGLAGVTDTQYF	TGTGCCAGCAGTGACCCGGGACTAGCGGGAGTCACAGATACGCAGTATTTT
.	TRBV2	.	TRBJ1-2	CASSEAKGEFYGYTF	TGTGCCAGCAGTGAAGCGAAGGGGGAATTCTATGGCTACACCTTC
.	TRBV7-9	.	TRBJ2-2	CASSQDGGPKLAGELFF	TGTGCCAGCAGCCAGGACGGGGGACCCAAGCTCGCCGGGGAGCTGTTTTTT
.	TRBV27	.	TRBJ1-1	CASRPQGPGAEAFF	TGTGCCAGCAGACCACAGGGCCCAGGGGCTGAAGCTTTCTTT
.	TRBV10-2	.	TRBJ1-1	CASSEMMGKNTEAFF	TGCGCCAGCAGTGAGATGATGGGCAAGAACACTGAAGCTTTCTTT
TRBD1	TRBV9	.	TRBJ2-3	CASRGDRVTDTQYF	TGTGCCAGCAGAGGGGACAGGGTCACAGATACGCAGTATTTT
.	TRBV28	.	TRBJ1-2	CASRGGRGLNGYTF	TGTGCCAGCAGGGGGGGTCGCGGGTTAAACGGCTACACCTTC
.	TRBV11-2	.	TRBJ2-3	CASSSLGPYTDTQYF	TGTGCCAGCAGCTCATTAGGCCCATACACAGATACGCAGTATTTT
TRBD1	TRBV18	.	TRBJ1-2	CASSPSGGAEGYTF	TGTGCCAGCTCACCTTCAGGGGGCGCGGAAGGCTACACCTTC
TRBD2	TRBV7-2	.	TRBJ2-7	CASSEPRAGPPYEQYF	TGTGCCAGCAGCGAACCTCGAGCGGGGCCCCCCTACGAGCAGTACTTC
.	TRBV9	.	TRBJ2-1	CASSGIYNEQFF	TGTGCCAGCAGCGGCATCTACAATGAGCAGTTCTTC
.	TRBV3-1/TRBV3-2	.	TRBJ2-1	CASSPGMNEQFF	TGTGCCAGCAGCCCCGGGATGAATGAGCAGTTCTTC
TRBD2	TRBV29-1	.	TRBJ2-2	CSVASGTITGELFF	TGCAGCGTTGCATCCGGGACTATCACCGGGGAGCTGTTTTTT
.	TRBV6-1	.	TRBJ2-1	CASSEVSTAPGKQFF	TGTGCCAGCAGTGAAGTCTCGACAGCTCCGGGAAAGCAGTTCTTC
.	TRBV11-2	once	TRBJ1-1	CASSQGGVRNTEAFF	TGTGCCAGCAGCCAAGGCGGGGTACGAAACACTGAAGCTTTCTTT
TRBD2	TRBV7-9	.	TRBJ2-1	CASSLDERDYNEQFF	TGTGCCAGCAGCTTAGACGAGCGGGATTACAATGAGCAGTTCTTC
.	TRBV7-8	once	TRBJ1-2	CASSLGRQGSYGYTF	TGTGCCAGCAGCTTGGGCCGCCAGGGAAGTTATGGCTACACCTTC
.	TRBV7-9	.	TRBJ1-2	CASSFGGDYYGYTF	TGTGCCAGCAGCTTCGGGGGGGATTACTATGGCTACACCTTC
.	TRBV7-2	.	TRBJ1-2	CASSSQPTVVYGYTF	TGTGCCAGCAGCTCACAGCCGACGGTAGTCTATGGCTACACCTTC
.	TRBV18	once	TRBJ1-1	CASSPNPSYTEAFF	TGTGCCAGCTCACCTAACCCCAGCTACACTGAAGCTTTCTTT
.	TRBV4-2	.	TRBJ2-3	CASSPTVRPGTDTQYF	TGTGCCAGCAGCCCCACTGTCCGCCCAGGCACAGATACGCAGTATTTT
TRBD1	TRBV15	once	TRBJ2-7	CATSRAGTEPSASYEQYF	TGTGCCACCAGCAGAGCGGGGACAGAGCCGAGCGCCTCCTACGAGCAGTACTTC
.	TRBV9	.	TRBJ2-6	CASSRVGGANVLTF	TGTGCCAGCAGCCGGGTAGGTGGGGCCAACGTCCTGACTTTC
.	TRBV14	.	TRBJ2-7	CASSQRDTIAYEQYF	TGTGCCAGCAGCCAAAGGGACACCATAGCCTACGAGCAGTACTTC